This T cell receptor (beta chain) stems from a study of neurological immune-mediated disorders. V dropped 3 bases and J dropped 14; count of bases not matched to a gene: 11. This CDR3 has 15 residues. Germline V lookup: CDR1 SGHRS, CDR2 YFSETQ. Each CDR3 protein is one row after TCRdb ran MiXCR on the 5' RACE reads. This table holds about 53,000 distinct CDR3 sequences, roughly 3.5% found once. This clonotype was detected ten times or more. The receptor was derived from a woman in her 30s with multiple sclerosis. The chain is built from TRBV5-1 and TRBJ1-6; 10 bases agree with TRBD1. Sample: PBMCs. The CDR3 sequence is CASSSSTGGGVALHF. In DNA, the CDR3 is TGCGCCAGCAGCTCTTCGACAGGGGGCGGGGTGGCCCTCCACTTT. Looking up the rest from reference TRBV5-1 and TRBJ1-6 gives the full variable domain: KAGVTQTPRYLIKTRGQQVTLSCSPISGHRSVSWYQQTPGQGLQFLFEYFSETQRNKGNFPGRFSGRQFSNSRSEMNVSTLELGDSALYLCASSSSTGGGVALHFGNGTRLTVT.